The 19 T cell receptor beta chains reported below all come from one sample, sequenced in a study of T cell responses to AZD1222 COVID-19 vaccine (dated by TCRdb to 2020 to 2023). Read against the paper, the sample's time point label means: about 28 days (+/-7) after the second vaccine dose. The library was obtained by the immunoSEQ multiplex PCR assay. In its TCRdb copy, this immuneACCESS table keeps in-frame sequences only and misses some clones. Where compared with another copy, unresolved V genes explain less than half of these, and the others have no known cause. Within this sample are around 160,000 clones, with about 91% of them counted one time only. Of the sample, about 1.1% is held by the ten largest clones. This sample comprised peripheral blood, obtained 28 days after the second AZD1222 dose. These receptors were collected from an adult who received the AZD1222 COVID-19 vaccine.

The J gene is TRBJ1-3, the V gene TRBV7-8; D remains unclear. V was shortened by 0 bases and J by 0 bases, with 6 bases between the two germline ends. This CDR3 spans 15 amino acids. Germline assignment: CDR1 SGHVS and CDR2 FQNEAQ. CDR3 nucleotide sequence: TGTGCCAGCAGCTTAGCCGGGAACTCTGGAAACACCATATATTTT. Amino acid sequence: CASSLAGNSGNTIYF.

This chain joins TRBV27 and TRBJ1-1, with D possibly TRBD1 on 5 matching bases. CDR1 and CDR2 from the germline V gene are MNHEY and SMNVEV (reference sequence). V lost 3 bases and J 4 bases, leaving 6 bases between the germline ends. This CDR3 spans 12 amino acids. CDR3 sequence (DNA): TGTGCCAGCAGTTTCCAGGGCACTGAAGCTTTCTTT. Protein: CASSFQGTEAFF.

V gene TRBV19 combines with J gene TRBJ1-5, with TRBD1 matching 7 bases. There are 16 residues in the CDR3. The germline V gene encodes CDR1 LNHDA and CDR2 SQIVND (reference sequence). Trimming took 1 base from V and 3 from J; bases not matched to a gene: 6. The CDR3 DNA reads TGTGCCAGTAGTATAGCCCAGGGGGGGATCAATCAGCCCCAGCATTTT. Its protein is CASSIAQGGINQPQHF.

This clone was picked up one time. The chain uses TRBV2 and TRBJ1-2; 8 bases align to TRBD1. From germline, CDR1 is SNHLY and CDR2 FYNNEI. This CDR3 is 14 amino acids long. The V gene end was trimmed by 3 bases and the J gene end by 6 bases; junction bases not matched to a gene: 6. The CDR3, as DNA: TGTGCCAGCAGTGATGATAGCAGGGGGCATGGCTACACCTTC. Translating gives CASSDDSRGHGYTF.

J is TRBJ2-5 and V is TRBV3-1 (or the pseudogene TRBV3-2); D call uncertain. Germline V gene data show CDR1 as LGHDT and CDR2 as YNNKEL (reference sequence). Trimming removed 1 base from V and 5 bases from J, with 8 bases in between. The CDR3 consists of 13 residues. The CDR3 DNA reads as TGTGCCAGCAGCCAAGCCGGGCCCGAGACCCAGTACTTC. It codes for CASSQAGPETQYF.

This clone was seen a few times. For the CDR3, the DNA is TGTGCCAGCAGTGAAGAGACAGGGATGGGAAACACCATATATTTT. This encodes CASSEETGMGNTIYF. This chain uses TRBV6-1 with TRBJ1-3, with 7 positions matching TRBD1. The CDR3 spans 15 residues. Germline values: CDR1 MNHNS, CDR2 SASEGT. V dropped 1 base and J dropped 4; count of bases not matched to a gene: 4.

This rearrangement joins TRBV9 to TRBJ2-7; maybe TRBD1 (6 bases). Germline V gives CDR1 SGDLS, CDR2 YYNGEE. Trimming removed 4 bases at V and 5 bases at J, with 19 bases between. CDR3 size: 15 residues. Here the CDR3 DNA reads TGTGCCAGCAGCCCAAGGGGGTCAGGACTGGACGAGCAGTACTTC. Its protein is CASSPRGSGLDEQYF.

This sequence joins TRBV5-1 and TRBJ1-4; perhaps TRBD1 as D (5 bases). With 4 bases removed from V and 0 bases from J, the gap between germline ends came to 10 bases. Germline loops: CDR1 SGHRS, CDR2 YFSETQ. This CDR3 has 15 amino acids. CDR3 nucleotides: TGCGCCAGCAGCCCGACCAGGGCAACTAATGAAAAACTGTTTTTT. Residues: CASSPTRATNEKLFF.

The V call is TRBV11-2, the J call TRBJ1-1; no clear D gene. Germline assignment: CDR1 SGHAT and CDR2 FQNNGV. The CDR3 consists of 15 residues. Deletions cut 5 bases from V and 1 base from J, with 14 bases between. The CDR3 loop reads CASSTRTYWNTEAFF. As DNA, the CDR3 is TGTGCCAGCAGCACTCGGACGTATTGGAACACTGAAGCTTTCTTT.

Regarding this clone: This clone may be a read error of a much larger clone one base away. J is TRBJ2-2 and V is TRBV2; D remains unclear. V shed 2 bases and J shed 3 bases, with 4 bases lying between them. The V gene's germline CDR1 is SNHLY and CDR2 FYNNEI. This CDR3 is built from 13 residues. In nucleotides, the CDR3 is TGTGCCAGCAGTGAAAGGGACACCGGGGAGCTGTTTTTT. This encodes CASSERDTGELFF. The full variable domain, with the rest looked up from reference TRBV2 and TRBJ2-2, is EPEVTQTPSHQVTQMGQEVILRCVPISNHLYFYWYRQILGQKVEFLVSFYNNEISEKSEIFDDQFSVERPDGSNFTLKIRSTKLEDSAMYFCASSERDTGELFFGEGSRLTVL.

V and J are TRBV7-2 and TRBJ1-2, with 9 bases lining up with TRBD1. Germline V gene lookup returns CDR1 SGHTA and CDR2 FQGNSA. There are 15 residues in the CDR3. V lost 4 bases to trimming and J lost 2 bases; unmatched junction nucleotides: 5. CDR3 DNA: TGTGCCAGCAGCTCCCAAGGGACAGGGAACTATGGCTACACCTTC. Encoded protein: CASSSQGTGNYGYTF.

A note on this clone: Other nucleotide sequences from this sample produce the same CDR3. The J gene is TRBJ2-1, the V gene TRBV5-1; D unresolved. V lost 4 bases, J lost 4 bases, and 12 bases lay in between. Germline V gene data show CDR1 as SGHRS and CDR2 as YFSETQ. This CDR3 spans 14 amino acids. The CDR3 sequence is CASSLGSEYNEQFF. As DNA, the CDR3 is TGCGCCAGCAGCCTGGGGTCGGAGTACAATGAGCAGTTCTTC.

V is TRBV6-2 or TRBV6-3 and J is TRBJ1-1; no reliable D call. V was shortened by 6 bases and J by 1 base, with 15 bases between the two germline ends. CDR3 size: 15 residues. CDR1 MNHEY and CDR2 SVGEGT come from the germline V gene. The CDR3 loop reads CASSHGLMGNTEAFF. CDR3 bases: TGTGCCAGCAGCCATGGTTTGATGGGGAACACTGAAGCTTTCTTT.

The chain joins TRBV18 to TRBJ1-2; TRBD1 agrees at 7 bases. This CDR3 comprises 15 residues. Germline CDR1 KGHSH, CDR2 LQKENI. V dropped 5 bases and J dropped 3; count of bases not matched to a gene: 9. The chain's CDR3 is CASSSGTANYYGYTF. The CDR3 DNA is TGTGCCAGCTCATCCGGGACAGCTAACTACTATGGCTACACCTTC.

The chain combines TRBV19 with TRBJ1-5, with 10 positions matching TRBD1. Germline assignment: CDR1 LNHDA and CDR2 SQIVND (reference sequence). The V gene end was trimmed by 7 bases and the J gene end by 4 bases; junction bases not matched to a gene: 4. This CDR3 is built from 14 residues. In DNA, the CDR3 is TGTGCCAGTACTACGGGACAGGGGAATCAGCCCCAGCATTTT. Residues: CASTTGQGNQPQHF. Variable domain in full (rest from reference TRBV19 and TRBJ1-5): DGGITQSPKYLFRKEGQNVTLSCEQNLNHDAMYWYRQDPGQGLRLIYYSQIVNDFQKGDIAEGYSVSREKKESFPLTVTSAQKNPTAFYLCASTTGQGNQPQHFGDGTRLSIL.

The rearrangement uses TRBV3-1 (or the pseudogene TRBV3-2) and TRBJ2-1; D remains ambiguous. This CDR3 region has 15 residues. From germline, CDR1 is LGHDT and CDR2 YNNKEL (reference sequence). The germline V and J ends were trimmed by 1 base and 4 bases, with 11 bases remaining between them. Here the CDR3 DNA reads TGTGCCAGCAGCCAAGGATCTGCCGGGTACAATGAGCAGTTCTTC. As protein: CASSQGSAGYNEQFF.

V and J are TRBV10-3 and TRBJ1-1; 7 bases agree with TRBD1. V lost 3 bases to trimming and J lost 9 bases; unmatched junction nucleotides: 10. CDR1 and CDR2 (germline): ENHRY, SYGVKD. The CDR3 consists of 14 residues. CDR3 sequence: CAISDTPTGEKAFF. DNA of the CDR3: TGTGCCATCAGTGACACCCCTACAGGGGAGAAAGCTTTCTTT.

V and J are TRBV30 and TRBJ2-7; tentative D call: TRBD2 (5 bases). CDR3 length: 11 residues. V gave up 8 bases and J gave up 4 bases, with 12 bases separating them. The germline V gene has CDR1 GTSNPN and CDR2 SVGIG (reference sequence). The CDR3 DNA is TGTGCCGGGCGAGGGCTGTACGAGCAGTACTTC. This gives the protein CAGRGLYEQYF.

V and J are TRBV2 and TRBJ2-2; D is undetermined. The CDR3 has 12 residues. Germline values: CDR1 SNHLY, CDR2 FYNNEI. Trimming removed 7 bases from V and 1 base from J, with 4 bases in between. The CDR3 DNA reads as TGTGCCAGCAACGAGAACACCGGGGAGCTGTTTTTT. This translates into CASNENTGELFF.